These 29 T cell receptor beta chains share one sample of origin, sequenced in a study of T cell responses to AZD1222 COVID-19 vaccine (dated by TCRdb to about 2021). The protocol used for the library was the immunoSEQ multiplex PCR assay. TCRdb re-hosts the immuneACCESS table, in-frame sequences only. Its copies lack some clones; in the studies checked, an unresolved V gene accounts for under half of them, and the cause for the rest is not known. The sample table lists fewer than 150,000 clones, approximately 85% of them with a count of one. The ten largest make up 4.5% to 6.5% of the sample. Sample time point, as interpreted from the label and publication: about 28 days (+/-7) after the second vaccine dose. Sequenced here: peripheral blood, sampled 28 days after the second AZD1222 dose. Every receptor here comes from an adult who received the AZD1222 COVID-19 vaccine.

The chain couples TRBV6-1 to TRBJ2-1; maybe TRBD2 (5 bases). The V end lost 1 base, the J end lost 4 bases, and 11 bases lay between the germline ends. The CDR3 spans 15 residues. CDR1 MNHNS and CDR2 SASEGT come from the germline V gene. CDR3 nucleotides: TGTGCCAGCAGTGAAGATCTAGCTGGATACAATGAGCAGTTCTTC. The encoded protein is CASSEDLAGYNEQFF.

The V gene is TRBV5-1, the J gene TRBJ2-2, with D perhaps matching TRBD2 (5 bases). V gave up 3 bases and J gave up 5 bases, with 11 bases separating them. This CDR3 region has 14 residues. Germline-derived CDR1 and CDR2 are SGHRS and YFSETQ. CDR3: CASSSTWRTGELFF. CDR3 nucleotides: TGCGCCAGCAGCTCAACTTGGAGGACCGGGGAGCTGTTTTTT.

This clone was seen a single time. The V and J genes are TRBV20-1 and TRBJ1-2; no reliable D call. V was clipped by 6 bases and J by 4 bases, with 9 bases between them. The CDR3 has 11 amino acids. Per the germline V gene, CDR1 is DFQATT and CDR2 is SNEGSKA (reference sequence). The DNA for the CDR3 is TGCAGTGCGGCTGGGCCCTATGGCTACACCTTC. Translating gives CSAAGPYGYTF.

The rearrangement joins TRBV19 to TRBJ2-1; a possible D gene is TRBD1 (5 bases). Trimming took off 3 bases at V and 4 bases at J, with 19 bases between the two ends. The length of the CDR3 is 17 residues. Germline V gives CDR1 LNHDA, CDR2 SQIVND (reference sequence). The CDR3 DNA is TGTGCCAGTAGTATTGTCCCCGGGTGGGGCGCTTACAATGAGCAGTTCTTC. This encodes CASSIVPGWGAYNEQFF.

The chain recombines TRBV19 with TRBJ1-5; D is possibly TRBD1 (5 bases). This CDR3 comprises 14 residues. Looked up from germline, CDR1 is LNHDA and CDR2 is SQIVND (reference sequence). The ends were cut back, 5 bases at V and 2 bases at J, with 10 bases in the middle. CDR3 loop: CASSPQGGNQPQHF. The CDR3 DNA reads TGTGCCAGTAGTCCTCAGGGTGGCAATCAGCCCCAGCATTTT.

This clone was detected a few times. This chain uses TRBV19 with TRBJ2-1, with D possibly matching TRBD1 (5 bases). The germline V gene encodes CDR1 LNHDA and CDR2 SQIVND (reference sequence). The CDR3 is 13 amino acids. V was pared by 5 bases and J by 6 bases, with 11 bases between. CDR3 loop: CASSLNRRNEQFF. The CDR3 nucleotides are TGTGCCAGTAGTTTAAACAGGCGCAATGAGCAGTTCTTC.

This clone has more than one count but fewer than ten. V gene TRBV6-6 combines with J gene TRBJ2-7, with TRBD2 matching 11 bases. The CDR3 extends over 16 amino acids. The V segment lost 5 bases and the J segment 3 bases; nucleotides outside the gene matches: 9. CDR1 MNHNY and CDR2 SVGAGI come from the germline V gene (reference sequence). CDR3 DNA sequence: TGTGCCAGCAGTCGACCACTAGCGGGAGCCAGCTACGAGCAGTACTTC. Its protein is CASSRPLAGASYEQYF.

This chain connects TRBV10-2 to TRBJ2-1; 16 bases match TRBD2. CDR1 and CDR2 from the germline V gene are WSHSY and SAAADI. After removal of 6 bases from V and 2 bases from J, the junction contained 16 bases not matched to a gene. The CDR3 length is 21 residues. The DNA for the CDR3 is TGCGCCAGCAGAGCGAACCCGGGACTAGCGGGAGGGCTATCCGCCTACAATGAGCAGTTCTTC. It codes for CASRANPGLAGGLSAYNEQFF.

The chain combines TRBV12-3 or TRBV12-4 with TRBJ1-1; TRBD1 aligns across 8 bases. CDR3 length: 13 residues. V was pared by 6 bases and J by 5 bases, with 5 bases of the junction left unmatched. In DNA, the CDR3 is TGTGCCAGCAGGGACAGGGTCCATACTGAAGCTTTCTTT. Amino acid sequence: CASRDRVHTEAFF.

The chain recombines TRBV19 with TRBJ2-3; TRBD1 might be the D (6 bases). Germline V gene sequence: CDR1 LNHDA, CDR2 SQIVND (reference sequence). Trimming pared 3 bases from V and 4 bases from J, leaving 20 bases between. The CDR3 has 17 amino acids. CDR3 in DNA: TGTGCCAGTAGTATGCGGACAGCCTTTTCAGGGGCAGATACGCAGTATTTT. Amino acid sequence: CASSMRTAFSGADTQYF.

J is TRBJ2-3 and V is TRBV13; TRBD1 agrees at 7 bases. V lost 5 bases to trimming and J lost 2 bases; unmatched junction nucleotides: 7. This CDR3 comprises 15 residues. Per germline, CDR1 PRHDT and CDR2 FYEKMQ (reference sequence). In nucleotides, the CDR3 is TGTGCCAGCAGCCTACAGGGGCTCCTCACAGATACGCAGTATTTT. This encodes CASSLQGLLTDTQYF.

The CDR3 coding sequence is TGCGCCAGCAGGGAAGAAGGGGGGCTTCTCGGCTACACCTTC. It translates to CASREEGGLLGYTF. The V call is TRBV5-1, the J call TRBJ1-2, with D possibly matching TRBD1 (6 bases). The V end lost 5 bases, the J end lost 8 bases, and 19 bases lay between the germline ends. CDR3 size: 14 residues. CDR1 is SGHRS and CDR2 is YFSETQ in the germline V gene.

J is TRBJ1-5 and V is TRBV6-5; unclear D gene. CDR1 and CDR2 from the germline V gene are MNHEY and SVGAGI. The CDR3 contains 14 residues. V gave up 6 bases and J gave up 1 base, with 10 bases separating them. CDR3 DNA sequence: TGTGCCAGCAGGGGGAAAAGGAGCAATCAGCCCCAGCATTTT. It codes for CASRGKRSNQPQHF.

V usage is TRBV9 and J usage is TRBJ1-6; D is possibly TRBD1 (5 bases). Trimming cost V 0 bases and J 9 bases, with 10 bases left between them. This CDR3 is 14 amino acids long. Germline V CDR1 and CDR2: SGDLS, YYNGEE. The CDR3 sequence: CASSVGGEGSPLHF. Here the CDR3 DNA reads TGTGCCAGCAGCGTAGGAGGGGAGGGTTCACCCCTCCACTTT.

The V call is TRBV19, the J call TRBJ2-1, with 7 bases fitting TRBD1. J was trimmed by 2 bases and V by 3 bases; bases with no gene match: 1. CDR1 LNHDA and CDR2 SQIVND come from the germline V gene (reference sequence). The CDR3 is 14 amino acids. CDR3 amino acids: CASSMTGTYNEQFF. CDR3 DNA: TGTGCCAGTAGTATGACAGGGACCTACAATGAGCAGTTCTTC.

This sequence joins TRBV5-4 and TRBJ2-2, with D possibly being TRBD1 or TRBD2 (5 bases each). The CDR3 is 17 residues long. V was pared by 4 bases and J by 0 bases, with 16 bases between. CDR1 SGHNT and CDR2 YYREEE come from the germline V gene (reference sequence). CDR3 loop: CASSHVPGPPNTGELFF. The CDR3 nucleotides are TGTGCCAGCAGCCATGTCCCGGGACCTCCGAACACCGGGGAGCTGTTTTTT.

The table lists this clone with a count of one. J is TRBJ1-1 and V is TRBV18, with unresolved D. Trimming pared 1 base from V and 5 bases from J, leaving 8 bases between. Germline CDR1 KGHSH, CDR2 LQKENI. There are 13 residues in the CDR3. The CDR3 region has the DNA TGTGCCAGCTCACCACAGGGTGAGACTGAAGCTTTCTTT. Its translation is CASSPQGETEAFF.

CDR3 region: CATSDFSRGDNEQYF. The CDR3 DNA sequence: TGTGCCACCAGTGATTTCTCCAGGGGGGATAACGAGCAGTACTTC. V and J are TRBV24-1 and TRBJ2-7, with D tentatively TRBD1 (7 bases). This CDR3 has 15 amino acids. Per the germline V gene, CDR1 is KGHDR and CDR2 is SFDVKD. V dropped 1 base and J dropped 5 bases, with 14 bases sitting between them.

This clone was recorded a few times. This chain joins TRBV5-1 and TRBJ1-2; weak D call: TRBD1 (6 bases). The V gene's germline CDR1 is SGHRS and CDR2 YFSETQ. Trimming cost V 0 bases and J 4 bases, with 10 bases left between them. CDR3 length: 14 residues. Here the CDR3 DNA reads TGCGCCAGCAGCTTGGATTGGGGGGCCTATGGCTACACCTTC. It encodes CASSLDWGAYGYTF.

This clone was detected once. J is TRBJ1-1 and V is TRBV11-1, with a weak D call TRBD1 (6 bases). CDR3 size: 13 residues. V shed 10 bases and J shed 1 base, with 13 bases lying between them. Germline V gives CDR1 SGHAT, CDR2 FQDESV (reference sequence). CDR3 amino acids: CAITRQENTEAFF. CDR3 DNA sequence: TGTGCCATCACAAGACAGGAGAACACTGAAGCTTTCTTT.

This chain uses TRBV10-3 with TRBJ1-3, with D maybe TRBD1 (6 bases). Per germline, CDR1 ENHRY and CDR2 SYGVKD. This CDR3 is built from 16 residues. The germline V and J ends were trimmed by 4 bases and 0 bases, with 13 bases remaining between them. The DNA of the CDR3 is TGTGCCATCAGTGGGGGGCAGTTTAACTCTGGAAACACCATATATTTT. Its translation: CAISGGQFNSGNTIYF.

This clone has just a few counts. CDR3 sequence: CATRAGLHSEQYF. The CDR3 DNA is TGTGCCACCAGGGCGGGACTCCACAGCGAGCAGTACTTC. The rearrangement joins TRBV24-1 to TRBJ2-7; tentative D call: TRBD2 (6 bases). Germline V CDR1 and CDR2: KGHDR, SFDVKD. V gave up 7 bases and J gave up 6 bases, with 15 bases separating them. The CDR3 loop spans 13 amino acids.

The chain has TRBV4-1 and TRBJ2-1; D not certain. The V and J ends lost 4 bases and 3 bases respectively, with 10 bases between them. The CDR3 extends over 14 amino acids. CDR1 and CDR2 (germline): MGHRA, YSYEKL. CDR3 nucleotide sequence: TGCGCCAGCAGCCCCGTAGGTTTCTACAATGAGCAGTTCTTC. This encodes CASSPVGFYNEQFF.

This clone was detected a few times. This chain joins TRBV18 and TRBJ2-2; TRBD2 agrees at 8 bases. The CDR3 has 14 residues. From germline, CDR1 is KGHSH and CDR2 LQKENI. V shed 8 bases, J shed 3 bases, and the junction held 5 bases outside the gene matches. In nucleotides, the CDR3 is TGTGCCAGCGAAGGACTAGCAGACACCGGGGAGCTGTTTTTT. It yields the protein CASEGLADTGELFF.

This chain connects TRBV19 to TRBJ1-5; no firm D call. Trimming left V 3 bases short and J 1 base short, with 19 bases between. Per the germline V gene, CDR1 is LNHDA and CDR2 is SQIVND (reference sequence). The CDR3 has 18 amino acids. The CDR3 loop reads CASSIYVGSRGSNQPQHF. The CDR3 DNA sequence: TGTGCCAGTAGTATTTATGTTGGGAGTCGTGGAAGCAATCAGCCCCAGCATTTT.

This sequence joins TRBV5-5 and TRBJ1-4; TRBD1 aligns across 9 bases. V was pared by 4 bases and J by 7 bases, with 14 bases of the junction left unmatched. Germline V lookup: CDR1 SGHKS, CDR2 YYEKEE (reference sequence). The CDR3 is 17 amino acids. CDR3 DNA sequence: TGTGCCAGCAGCCCACGGAAGAGGACAGGGGAGGCTGAAAAACTGTTTTTT. Protein: CASSPRKRTGEAEKLFF.

V and J are TRBV6-2 or TRBV6-3 and TRBJ1-5, with D possibly matching TRBD1 (5 bases). V shed 3 bases and J shed 7 bases, with 16 bases lying between them. The germline V gene encodes CDR1 MNHEY and CDR2 SVGEGT. The CDR3 length is 15 residues. CDR3 nucleotides: TGTGCCAGCAGTTATGGCCTGTTGGGGGGGCAGCCCCAGCATTTT. Residues: CASSYGLLGGQPQHF.

This clone was recorded only once. The gene calls are TRBV10-3 and TRBJ1-2; D gene ambiguous. The germline V and J ends were trimmed by 5 bases and 8 bases, with 15 bases remaining between them. This CDR3 comprises 13 residues. Germline CDR1 is ENHRY and CDR2 is SYGVKD. Here the CDR3 DNA reads TGTGCCATCAGTCCGCGGTACCTTGAGGGCTACACCTTC. Encoded protein: CAISPRYLEGYTF.

The chain has TRBV6-5 and TRBJ1-4; 10 bases line up with TRBD1. Losses at the gene ends were 6 bases for V and 4 bases for J; bases not matched to a gene: 5. The CDR3 consists of 15 residues. Germline-derived CDR1 and CDR2 are MNHEY and SVGAGI. CDR3 region: CASRRDRGRNEKLFF. Written as DNA, the CDR3 is TGTGCCAGCAGACGGGACAGGGGACGTAATGAAAAACTGTTTTTT.